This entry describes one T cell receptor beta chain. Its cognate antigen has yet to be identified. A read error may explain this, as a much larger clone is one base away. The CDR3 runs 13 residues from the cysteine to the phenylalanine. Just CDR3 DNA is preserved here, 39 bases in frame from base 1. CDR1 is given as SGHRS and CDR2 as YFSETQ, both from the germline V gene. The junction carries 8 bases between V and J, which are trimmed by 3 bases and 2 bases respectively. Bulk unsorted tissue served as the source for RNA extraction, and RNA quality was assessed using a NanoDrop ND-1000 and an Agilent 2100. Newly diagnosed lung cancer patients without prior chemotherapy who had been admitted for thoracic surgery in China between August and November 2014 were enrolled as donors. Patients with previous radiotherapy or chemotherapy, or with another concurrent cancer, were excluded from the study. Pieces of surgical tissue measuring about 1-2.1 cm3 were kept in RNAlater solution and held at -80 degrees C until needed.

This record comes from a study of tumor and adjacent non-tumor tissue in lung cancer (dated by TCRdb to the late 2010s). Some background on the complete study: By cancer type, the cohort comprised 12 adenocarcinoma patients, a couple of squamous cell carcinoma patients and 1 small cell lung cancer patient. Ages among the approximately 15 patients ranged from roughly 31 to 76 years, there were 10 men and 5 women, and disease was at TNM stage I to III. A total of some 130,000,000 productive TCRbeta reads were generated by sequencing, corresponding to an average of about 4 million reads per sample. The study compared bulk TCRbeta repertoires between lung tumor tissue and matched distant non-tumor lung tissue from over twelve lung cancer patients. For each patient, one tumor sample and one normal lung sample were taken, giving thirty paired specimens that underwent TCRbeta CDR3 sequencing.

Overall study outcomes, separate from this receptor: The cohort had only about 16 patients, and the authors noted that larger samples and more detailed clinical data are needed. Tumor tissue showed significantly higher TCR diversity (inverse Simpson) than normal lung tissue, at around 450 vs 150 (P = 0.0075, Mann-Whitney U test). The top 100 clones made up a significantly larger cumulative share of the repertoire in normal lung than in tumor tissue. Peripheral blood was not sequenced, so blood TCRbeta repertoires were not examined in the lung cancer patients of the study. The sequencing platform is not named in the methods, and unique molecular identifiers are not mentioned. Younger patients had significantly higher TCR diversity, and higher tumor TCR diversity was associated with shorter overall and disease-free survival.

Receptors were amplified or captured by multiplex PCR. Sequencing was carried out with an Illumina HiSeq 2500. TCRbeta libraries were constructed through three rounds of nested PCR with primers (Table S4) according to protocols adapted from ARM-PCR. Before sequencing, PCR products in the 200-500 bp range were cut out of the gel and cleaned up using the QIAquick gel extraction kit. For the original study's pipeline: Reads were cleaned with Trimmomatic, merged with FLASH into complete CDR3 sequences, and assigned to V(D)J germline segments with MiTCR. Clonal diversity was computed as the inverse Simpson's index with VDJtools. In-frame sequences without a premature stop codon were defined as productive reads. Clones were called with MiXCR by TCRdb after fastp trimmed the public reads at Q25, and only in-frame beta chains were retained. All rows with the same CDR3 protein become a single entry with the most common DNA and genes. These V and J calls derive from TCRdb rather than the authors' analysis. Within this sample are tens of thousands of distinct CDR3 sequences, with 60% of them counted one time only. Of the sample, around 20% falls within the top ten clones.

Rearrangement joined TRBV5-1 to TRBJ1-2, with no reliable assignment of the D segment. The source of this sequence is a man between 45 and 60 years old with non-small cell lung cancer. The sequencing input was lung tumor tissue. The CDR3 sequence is CASSSVQNYGYTF. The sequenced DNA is TGCGCCAGCAGCTCCGTACAGAACTATGGCTACACCTTC.